The 2 T cell receptor beta chains below all came from one sample that was sequenced in a study of tumor-infiltrating lymphocytes in primary liver carcinoma. Unsorted bulk tissue, 20-30 mg of it, served as the source for co-extraction of RNA and DNA. Reverse transcription of about 500 ng total RNA with a constant-region primer produced TCR beta cDNA. A slightly modified ARM-PCR protocol with three nested multiplex PCR rounds produced these TCR beta libraries. Two initial PCR rounds of around 10 cycles each paired TRBV1-TRBV30 forward primers with a C-beta reverse primer. TCRdb reanalysed the multiplex PCR reads using MiXCR and keeps one entry per CDR3 protein. The sample holds more than 70,000 distinct CDR3 sequences; 65% to 80% are singletons and the top ten take just under 20%. The specimen was liver tumor tissue from sampling region 1. Indicated subset: tumor region T1, superior pole. All receptors derive from a man in his forties with primary liver carcinoma and hepatitis B virus infection.

This clonotype was observed once. At one boundary the junction diverges from the germline segment, which might be a read error. The chain recombines TRBV6-5 with TRBJ2-3; 11 bases are a match to TRBD2. The germline gives CDR1 MNHEY, CDR2 SVGAGI. The CDR3 length is 15 residues. This CDR3 is CASSSIAGGPDAQYF. The CDR3 DNA sequence: TGTGCCAGCAGTTCCATAGCGGGAGGGCCAGATGCGCAATATTTT.

Comments on this clonotype: One end of the junction does not line up with germline, which may come from a read error. The rearrangement joins TRBV11-2 to TRBJ2-3; TRBD2 might be the D (5 bases). This CDR3 contains 15 residues. Looked up from germline, CDR1 is SGHAT and CDR2 is FQNNGV. The CDR3 protein is CTSSDGGSGRRTQYF. Written as DNA, the CDR3 is TGTACCAGCAGTGACGGAGGTAGTGGGAGACGGACGCAGTATTTT.